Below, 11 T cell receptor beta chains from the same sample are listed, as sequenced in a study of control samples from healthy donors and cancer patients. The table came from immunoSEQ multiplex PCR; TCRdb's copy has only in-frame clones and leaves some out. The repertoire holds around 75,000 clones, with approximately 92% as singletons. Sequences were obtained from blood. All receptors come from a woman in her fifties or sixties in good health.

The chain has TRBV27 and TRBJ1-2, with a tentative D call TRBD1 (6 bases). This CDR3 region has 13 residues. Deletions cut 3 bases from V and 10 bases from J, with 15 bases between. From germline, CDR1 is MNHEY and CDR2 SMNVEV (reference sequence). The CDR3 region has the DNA TGTGCCAGCAGTTTTAGGGGGGGAAAGGTCTACACCTTC. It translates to CASSFRGGKVYTF.

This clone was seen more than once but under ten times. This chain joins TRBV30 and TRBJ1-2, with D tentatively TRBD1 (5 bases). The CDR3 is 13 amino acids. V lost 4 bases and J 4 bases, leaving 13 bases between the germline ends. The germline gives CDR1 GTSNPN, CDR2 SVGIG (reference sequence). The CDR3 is CAWTQGPFYGYTF. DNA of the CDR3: TGTGCCTGGACCCAGGGCCCTTTCTATGGCTACACCTTC.

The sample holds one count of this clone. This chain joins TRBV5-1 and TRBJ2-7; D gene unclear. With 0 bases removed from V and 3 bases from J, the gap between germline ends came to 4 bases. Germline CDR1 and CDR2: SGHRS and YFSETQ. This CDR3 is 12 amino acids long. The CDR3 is CASSLDHYEQYF. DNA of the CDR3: TGCGCCAGCAGCTTGGATCACTACGAGCAGTACTTC. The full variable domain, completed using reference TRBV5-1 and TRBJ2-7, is KAGVTQTPRYLIKTRGQQVTLSCSPISGHRSVSWYQQTPGQGLQFLFEYFSETQRNKGNFPGRFSGRQFSNSRSEMNVSTLELGDSALYLCASSLDHYEQYFGPGTRLTVT.

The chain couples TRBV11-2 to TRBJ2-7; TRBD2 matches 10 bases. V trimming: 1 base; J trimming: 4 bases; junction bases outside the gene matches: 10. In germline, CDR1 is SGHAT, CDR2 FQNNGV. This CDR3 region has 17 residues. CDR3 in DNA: TGTGCCAGCAGCTTAGGGGTTTCAGCGGGAGGGCCGTACGAGCAGTACTTC. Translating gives CASSLGVSAGGPYEQYF.

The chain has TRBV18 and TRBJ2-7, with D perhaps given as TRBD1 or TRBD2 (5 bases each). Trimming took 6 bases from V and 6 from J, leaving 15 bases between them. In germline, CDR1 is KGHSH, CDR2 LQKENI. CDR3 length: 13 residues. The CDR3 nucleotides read TGTGCCAGCTCCCCGGGTGGGACGGGCGAGCAGTACTTC. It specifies CASSPGGTGEQYF.

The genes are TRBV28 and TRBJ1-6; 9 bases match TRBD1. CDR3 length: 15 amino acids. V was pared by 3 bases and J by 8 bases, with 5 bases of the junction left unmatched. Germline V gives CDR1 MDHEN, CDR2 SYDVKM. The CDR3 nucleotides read TGTGCCAGCAGTTTCGGGACAGGGACGTATTCACCCCTCCACTTT. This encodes CASSFGTGTYSPLHF. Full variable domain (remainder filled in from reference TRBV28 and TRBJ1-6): DVKVTQSSRYLVKRTGEKVFLECVQDMDHENMFWYRQDPGLGLRLIYFSYDVKMKEKGDIPEGYSVSREKKERFSLILESASTNQTSMYLCASSFGTGTYSPLHFGNGTRLTVT.

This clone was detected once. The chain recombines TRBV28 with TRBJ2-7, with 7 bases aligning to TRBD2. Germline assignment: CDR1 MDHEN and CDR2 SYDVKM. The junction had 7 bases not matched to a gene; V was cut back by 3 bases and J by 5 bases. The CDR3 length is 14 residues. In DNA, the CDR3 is TGTGCCAGCAGTTTCGGGGGGATTCGCCACGAGCAGTACTTC. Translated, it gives CASSFGGIRHEQYF.

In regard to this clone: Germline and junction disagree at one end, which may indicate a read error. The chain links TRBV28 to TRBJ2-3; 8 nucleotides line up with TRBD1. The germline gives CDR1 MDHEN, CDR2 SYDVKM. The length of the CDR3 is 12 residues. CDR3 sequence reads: CASSLGTGTQYF. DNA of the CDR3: TGTGCCAGCAGTTTGGGGACAGGTACGCAGTATTTT.

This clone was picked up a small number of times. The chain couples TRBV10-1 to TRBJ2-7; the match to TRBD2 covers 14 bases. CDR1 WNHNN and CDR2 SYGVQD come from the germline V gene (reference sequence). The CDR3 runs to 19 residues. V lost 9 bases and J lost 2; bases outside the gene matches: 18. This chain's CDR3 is CASKNKGLAGAPGAYEQYF. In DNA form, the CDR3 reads TGCGCCAGTAAAAATAAGGGACTAGCGGGAGCTCCGGGCGCCTACGAGCAGTACTTC.

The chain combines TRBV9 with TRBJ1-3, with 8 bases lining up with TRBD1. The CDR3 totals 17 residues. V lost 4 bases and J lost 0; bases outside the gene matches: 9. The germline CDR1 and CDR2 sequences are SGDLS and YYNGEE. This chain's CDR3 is CASSPQPGQVSGNTIYF. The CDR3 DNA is TGTGCCAGCAGCCCCCAACCGGGACAGGTCTCTGGAAACACCATATATTTT. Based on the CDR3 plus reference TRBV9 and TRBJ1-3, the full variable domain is DSGVTQTPKHLITATGQRVTLRCSPRSGDLSVYWYQQSLDQGLQFLIQYYNGEERAKGNILERFSAQQFPDLHSELNLSSLELGDSALYFCASSPQPGQVSGNTIYFGEGSWLTVV.

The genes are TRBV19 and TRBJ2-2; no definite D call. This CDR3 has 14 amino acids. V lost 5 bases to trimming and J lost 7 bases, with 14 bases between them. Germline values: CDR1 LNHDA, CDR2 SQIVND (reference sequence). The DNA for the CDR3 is TGTGCCAGTAGTGGCTCCACCTTCGGCGGGGAGCTGTTTTTT. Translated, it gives CASSGSTFGGELFF.